Below, 19 T cell receptor beta chains from the same sample are listed, as sequenced in a study of cytomegalovirus exposure and HLA in healthy donors. Using immunoSEQ multiplex PCR, the repertoire was profiled, and TCRdb retains in-frame clones only, with some absent. The repertoire has tens of thousands of clones, around 92% of them found once; the top ten carry approximately 0.7%. Sequencing used PBMCs. Receptors were obtained from a man aged 18 to 29 in good health and CMV-seronegative.

The chain combines TRBV10-3 with TRBJ1-4, with 7 positions matching TRBD1. CDR1 ENHRY and CDR2 SYGVKD come from the germline V gene. The CDR3 extends over 16 amino acids. V was clipped by 3 bases and J by 7 bases; unmatched bases: 11. The CDR3 spells CAISDIGPGGTEKLFF. CDR3 coding DNA: TGTGCCATCAGTGACATAGGGCCAGGGGGGACTGAAAAACTGTTTTTT.

V is TRBV15 and J is TRBJ1-2; maybe TRBD1 (5 bases). Trimming pared 0 bases from V and 7 bases from J, leaving 15 bases between. The CDR3 covers 15 residues. Per germline, CDR1 LNHNV and CDR2 YYDKDF (reference sequence). The CDR3 nucleotides read TGTGCCACCAGCAGAGATGGAGGGGCGCAGGGTGGCTACACCTTC. Translating gives CATSRDGGAQGGYTF.

The genes are TRBV19 and TRBJ1-3; 7 nucleotides match TRBD1. CDR1 and CDR2 from the germline V gene are LNHDA and SQIVND (reference sequence). This CDR3 region has 14 residues. Trimming cost V 6 bases and J 2 bases; bases outside gene matches: 4. The CDR3 region is CASRPTGTGNTIYF. As DNA, the CDR3 is TGTGCCAGTAGACCGACAGGGACTGGAAACACCATATATTTT.

CDR3 DNA: TGTGCCACCAGCAGAGAATTTCGGGACTCGATGTGGAATTCACCCCTCCACTTT. It is translated as CATSREFRDSMWNSPLHF. This rearrangement joins TRBV15 to TRBJ1-6, with D maybe TRBD1 (5 bases). Germline V gene data show CDR1 as LNHNV and CDR2 as YYDKDF (reference sequence). The CDR3 runs to 18 residues. V was trimmed by 0 bases and J by 7 bases, leaving 19 bases between them.

This chain joins TRBV19 and TRBJ1-2; TRBD1 is a possible D gene (5 bases). V was trimmed by 7 bases and J by 4 bases, leaving 10 bases between them. Germline-derived CDR1 and CDR2 are LNHDA and SQIVND (reference sequence). The CDR3 covers 12 residues. The CDR3 region is CASTRTLYGYTF. In nucleotides, the CDR3 is TGTGCCAGTACCAGGACACTCTATGGCTACACCTTC. Drawing the rest from reference TRBV19 and TRBJ1-2, the complete variable domain is DGGITQSPKYLFRKEGQNVTLSCEQNLNHDAMYWYRQDPGQGLRLIYYSQIVNDFQKGDIAEGYSVSREKKESFPLTVTSAQKNPTAFYLCASTRTLYGYTFGSGTRLTVV.

The chain has TRBV5-8 and TRBJ2-1; D is unresolved. The CDR3 runs 17 residues. The germline gives CDR1 SGHTS, CDR2 YDEGEE. V was trimmed by 0 bases and J by 0 bases, leaving 13 bases between them. CDR3 loop: CASSLALTFSSYNEQFF. As DNA, the CDR3 is TGTGCCAGCAGCTTGGCCTTGACTTTTAGCTCCTACAATGAGCAGTTCTTC.

The chain is built from TRBV7-6 and TRBJ2-2; D is perhaps TRBD2 (5 bases). CDR1 and CDR2 from the germline V gene are SGHVS and FNYEAQ. The CDR3 is made up of 14 amino acids. Trimming shortened V by 5 bases and J by 4 bases, and 11 bases separated the two germline ends. The CDR3 spells CASSPPGSTGELFF. The CDR3 DNA is TGTGCCAGCAGCCCCCCGGGGAGCACCGGGGAGCTGTTTTTT. The full variable domain, rest sourced from reference TRBV7-6 and TRBJ2-2, is GAGVSQSPRYKVTKRGQDVALRCDPISGHVSLYWYRQALGQGPEFLTYFNYEAQQDKSGLPNDRFSAERPEGSISTLTIQRTEQRDSAMYRCASSPPGSTGELFFGEGSRLTVL.

This chain joins TRBV30 and TRBJ2-7; perhaps TRBD2 as D (6 bases). The V end lost 0 bases, the J end lost 7 bases, and 25 bases lay between the germline ends. There are 17 residues in the CDR3. CDR1 and CDR2 from the germline V gene are GTSNPN and SVGIG (reference sequence). The CDR3 region has the DNA TGTGCCTGGAGTGTTTTCTCGGTTCCCCTTAAGGGGAGGGAGCAGTACTTC. It yields the protein CAWSVFSVPLKGREQYF.

The V gene is TRBV11-2, the J gene TRBJ2-7, with D unresolved. This CDR3 contains 13 residues. From germline, CDR1 is SGHAT and CDR2 FQNNGV. Between the trimmed V and J ends, which lost 5 bases and 4 bases, there was a span of 12 bases. CDR3: CASSLNMVYEQYF. CDR3 in DNA: TGTGCCAGCAGCCTAAATATGGTTTACGAGCAGTACTTC.

This chain connects TRBV14 to TRBJ2-7, with 10 bases aligning to TRBD2. The CDR3 spans 14 residues. From germline, CDR1 is SGHDN and CDR2 FVKESK. The V gene end was trimmed by 2 bases and the J gene end by 4 bases; junction bases not matched to a gene: 2. The CDR3 region has the DNA TGTGCCAGCAGCCAACTAGCGGGAGAGTACGAGCAGTACTTC. It codes for CASSQLAGEYEQYF. The variable domain in full, completed from reference TRBV14 and TRBJ2-7, reads EAGVTQFPSHSVIEKGQTVTLRCDPISGHDNLYWYRRVMGKEIKFLLHFVKESKQDESGMPNNRFLAERTGGTYSTLKVQPAELEDSGVYFCASSQLAGEYEQYFGPGTRLTVT.

The V and J genes are TRBV25-1 and TRBJ2-1, with unresolved D. Germline V gene lookup returns CDR1 MGHDK and CDR2 SYGVNS. Deletions cut 10 bases from V and 8 bases from J, with 18 bases between. The CDR3 covers 13 residues. CDR3 in amino acids: CATHSRSRDEQFF. In DNA, the CDR3 is TGTGCCACCCATAGCCGGAGTCGGGATGAGCAGTTCTTC.

The chain recombines TRBV2 with TRBJ1-5; maybe TRBD1 (5 bases). CDR1 and CDR2 from the germline V gene are SNHLY and FYNNEI. The germline V and J ends were trimmed by 6 bases and 5 bases, with 23 bases remaining between them. The CDR3 totals 17 residues. CDR3 protein: CASSHPYTQGGDQPQHF. CDR3 DNA: TGTGCCAGCAGCCACCCGTATACCCAGGGTGGTGATCAGCCCCAGCATTTT.

The chain employs TRBV5-1 and TRBJ2-7; D may be TRBD2 (5 bases). The CDR3 runs to 16 residues. Trimming cost V 0 bases and J 0 bases, with 13 bases left between them. Germline V gene data show CDR1 as SGHRS and CDR2 as YFSETQ. CDR3 bases: TGCGCCAGCAGCTTGGCCCCAGGACGGGGCTCCTACGAGCAGTACTTC. It translates to CASSLAPGRGSYEQYF.

V and J are TRBV5-4 and TRBJ2-1, with D maybe TRBD2 (5 bases). The V and J ends lost 1 base and 0 bases respectively, with 11 bases between them. CDR3 length: 16 residues. Germline lookup yields CDR1 SGHNT and CDR2 YYREEE (reference sequence). The CDR3 nucleotides are TGTGCCAGCAGCTTGACGGGGATCCGCTCCTACAATGAGCAGTTCTTC. Its translation is CASSLTGIRSYNEQFF.

The chain joins TRBV29-1 to TRBJ2-7; 9 bases fit TRBD1. There are 14 residues in the CDR3. The V gene end was trimmed by 5 bases and the J gene end by 0 bases; junction bases not matched to a gene: 5. Per germline, CDR1 SQVTM and CDR2 ANQGSEA. The CDR3 spells CSVNSGQGSYEQYF. Here the CDR3 DNA reads TGCAGCGTTAATTCGGGACAGGGCTCCTACGAGCAGTACTTC.

J is TRBJ2-7 and V is TRBV10-3; 11 nucleotides line up with TRBD1. CDR1 is ENHRY, CDR2 SYGVKD, per germline. The ends lost 6 bases at V and 7 bases at J; junction bases unmatched: 11. The CDR3 extends over 15 amino acids. The DNA for the CDR3 is TGTGCCATCAGGGAGGGACAGGGGGTTTTTCGGGAGCAGTACTTC. Residues: CAIREGQGVFREQYF.

The rearrangement joins TRBV2 to TRBJ1-5; D call uncertain. Trimming took 3 bases from V and 3 from J, leaving 9 bases between them. The CDR3 has 14 residues. The germline V gene encodes CDR1 SNHLY and CDR2 FYNNEI. For the CDR3, the DNA is TGTGCCAGCAGTGAGGGAGGGCACAATCAGCCCCAGCATTTT. Its translation is CASSEGGHNQPQHF.

The gene calls are TRBV7-9 and TRBJ1-1; no reliable D call. Germline CDR1 is SEHNR and CDR2 is FQNEAQ (reference sequence). Trimming stripped 11 bases from V and 4 bases from J, with 5 bases between. The CDR3 spans 9 residues. CDR3 nucleotide sequence: TGTGCCGGCGGCACTGAAGCTTTCTTT. Protein product: CAGGTEAFF.

The chain joins TRBV12-5 to TRBJ1-2; D is perhaps TRBD1 (5 bases). The CDR3 loop spans 14 amino acids. V lost 5 bases and J 8 bases, leaving 18 bases between the germline ends. Per germline, CDR1 LGHNT and CDR2 FRNRAP. The CDR3 is CASGHSQAPGGYTF. The DNA for the CDR3 is TGTGCTAGTGGTCACTCACAGGCGCCTGGAGGCTACACCTTC.